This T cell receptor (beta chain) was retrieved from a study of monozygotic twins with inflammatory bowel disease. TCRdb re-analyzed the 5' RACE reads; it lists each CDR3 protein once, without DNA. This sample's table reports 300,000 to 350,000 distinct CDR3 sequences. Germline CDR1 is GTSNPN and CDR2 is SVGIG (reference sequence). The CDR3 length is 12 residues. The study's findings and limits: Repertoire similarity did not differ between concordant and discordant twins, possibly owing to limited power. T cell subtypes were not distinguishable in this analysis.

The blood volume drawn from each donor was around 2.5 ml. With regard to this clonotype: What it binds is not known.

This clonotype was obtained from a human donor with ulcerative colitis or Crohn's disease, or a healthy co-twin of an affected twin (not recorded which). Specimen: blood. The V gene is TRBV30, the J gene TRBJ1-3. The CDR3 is CAWSAGVHTIYF.